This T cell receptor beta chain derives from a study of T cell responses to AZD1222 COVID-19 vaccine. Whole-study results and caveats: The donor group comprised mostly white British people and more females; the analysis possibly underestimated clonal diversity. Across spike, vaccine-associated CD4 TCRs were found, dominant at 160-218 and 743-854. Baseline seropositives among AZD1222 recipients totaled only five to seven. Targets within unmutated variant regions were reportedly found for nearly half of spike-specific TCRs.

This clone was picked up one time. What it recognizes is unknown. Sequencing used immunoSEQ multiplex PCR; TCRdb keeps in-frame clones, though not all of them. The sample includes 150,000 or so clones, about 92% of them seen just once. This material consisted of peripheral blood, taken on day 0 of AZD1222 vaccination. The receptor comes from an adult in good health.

The CDR3 DNA reads as TGCGCCAGCAGCCAAGATCTCACAGGGGGCTATGGCTACACCTTC. It is translated as CASSQDLTGGYGYTF. The chain uses TRBV4-3 and TRBJ1-2, with 8 bases fitting TRBD1. CDR1 LGHNA and CDR2 YSLEER come from the germline V gene. After removal of 0 bases from V and 4 bases from J, the junction contained 4 bases not matched to a gene. The CDR3 covers 15 residues.